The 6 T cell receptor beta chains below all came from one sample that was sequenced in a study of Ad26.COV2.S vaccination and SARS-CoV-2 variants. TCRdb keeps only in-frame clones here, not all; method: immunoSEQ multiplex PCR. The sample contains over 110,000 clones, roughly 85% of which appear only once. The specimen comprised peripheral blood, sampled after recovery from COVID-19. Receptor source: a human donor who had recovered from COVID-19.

CDR3 sequence reads: CASSLNLNTEAFF. CDR3 nucleotides: TGTGCCAGCAGCTTAAACCTGAACACTGAAGCTTTCTTT. The rearrangement links TRBV11-2 to TRBJ1-1, with no clear D. Germline loops: CDR1 SGHAT, CDR2 FQNNGV. The CDR3 has 13 residues. V was cut by 2 bases and J by 0 bases, with 4 bases left in between.

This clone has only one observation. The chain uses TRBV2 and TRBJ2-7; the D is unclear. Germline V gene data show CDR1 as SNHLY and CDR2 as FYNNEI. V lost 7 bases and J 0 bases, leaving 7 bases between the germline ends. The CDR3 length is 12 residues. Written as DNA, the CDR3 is TGTGCCAGCATGTTCAGCTCCTACGAGCAGTACTTC. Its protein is CASMFSSYEQYF.

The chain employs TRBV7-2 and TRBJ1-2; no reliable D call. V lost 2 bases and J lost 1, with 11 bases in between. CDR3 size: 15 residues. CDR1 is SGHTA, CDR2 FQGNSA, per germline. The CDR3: CASSLTPNINYGYTF. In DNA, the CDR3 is TGTGCCAGCAGCTTAACCCCCAATATTAACTATGGCTACACCTTC. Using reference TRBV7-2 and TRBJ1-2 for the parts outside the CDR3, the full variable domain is GAGVSQSPSNKVTEKGKDVELRCDPISGHTALYWYRQSLGQGLEFLIYFQGNSAPDKSGLPSDRFSAERTGGSVSTLTIQRTQQEDSAVYLCASSLTPNINYGYTFGSGTRLTVV.

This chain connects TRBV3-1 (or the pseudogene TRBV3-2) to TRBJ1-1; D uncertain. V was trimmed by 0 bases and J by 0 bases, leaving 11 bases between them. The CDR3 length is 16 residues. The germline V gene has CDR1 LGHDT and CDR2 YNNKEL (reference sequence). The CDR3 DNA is TGTGCCAGCAGCCAAGATAATTCCACTTTGAACACTGAAGCTTTCTTT. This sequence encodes CASSQDNSTLNTEAFF.

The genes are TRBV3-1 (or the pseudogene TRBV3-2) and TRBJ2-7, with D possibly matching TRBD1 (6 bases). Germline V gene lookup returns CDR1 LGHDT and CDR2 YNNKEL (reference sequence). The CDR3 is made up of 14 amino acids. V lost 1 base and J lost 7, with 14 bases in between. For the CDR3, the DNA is TGTGCCAGCAGCCAAGGCACAGGGTCTCGGGAGCAGTACTTC. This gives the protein CASSQGTGSREQYF.

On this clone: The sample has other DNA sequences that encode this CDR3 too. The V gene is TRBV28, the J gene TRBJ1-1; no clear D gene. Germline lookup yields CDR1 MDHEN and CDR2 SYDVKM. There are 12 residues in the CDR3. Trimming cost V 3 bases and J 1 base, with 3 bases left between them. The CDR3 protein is CASSFRNTEAFF. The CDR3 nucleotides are TGTGCCAGCAGTTTTCGGAACACTGAAGCTTTCTTT.